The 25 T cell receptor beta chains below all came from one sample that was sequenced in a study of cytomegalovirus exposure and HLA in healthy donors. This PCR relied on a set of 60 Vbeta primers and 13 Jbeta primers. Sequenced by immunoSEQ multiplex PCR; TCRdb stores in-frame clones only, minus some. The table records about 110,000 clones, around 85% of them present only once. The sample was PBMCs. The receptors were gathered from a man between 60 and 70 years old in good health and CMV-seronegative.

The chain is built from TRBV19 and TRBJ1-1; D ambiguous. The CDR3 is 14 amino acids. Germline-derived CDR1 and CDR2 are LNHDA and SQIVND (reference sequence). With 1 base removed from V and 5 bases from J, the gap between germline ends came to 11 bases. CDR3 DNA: TGTGCCAGTAGTATAGTGCACAGAAGAACTGAAGCTTTCTTT. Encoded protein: CASSIVHRRTEAFF.

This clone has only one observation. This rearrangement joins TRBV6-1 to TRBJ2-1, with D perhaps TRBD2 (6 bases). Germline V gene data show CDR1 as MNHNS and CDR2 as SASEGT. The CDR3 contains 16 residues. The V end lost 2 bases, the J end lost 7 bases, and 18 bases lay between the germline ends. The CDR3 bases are TGTGCCAGCAGTGAATTGGCTAGCCTTGGGGGGAATGAGCAGTTCTTC. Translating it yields CASSELASLGGNEQFF.

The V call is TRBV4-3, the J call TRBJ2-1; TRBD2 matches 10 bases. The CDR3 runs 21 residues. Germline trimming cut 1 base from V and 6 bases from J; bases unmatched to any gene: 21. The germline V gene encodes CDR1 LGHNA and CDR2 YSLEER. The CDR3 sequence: CASSQVGPGSSSGGALNEQFF. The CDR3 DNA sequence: TGCGCCAGCAGCCAAGTAGGCCCCGGAAGTTCGAGCGGGGGGGCCCTCAATGAGCAGTTCTTC.

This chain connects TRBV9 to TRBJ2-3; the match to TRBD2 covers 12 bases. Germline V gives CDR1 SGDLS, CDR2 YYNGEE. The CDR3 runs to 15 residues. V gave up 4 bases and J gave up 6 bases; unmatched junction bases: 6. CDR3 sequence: CASSLGLAGGDTQYF. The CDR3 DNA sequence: TGTGCCAGCAGCTTGGGACTAGCGGGCGGGGATACGCAGTATTTT.

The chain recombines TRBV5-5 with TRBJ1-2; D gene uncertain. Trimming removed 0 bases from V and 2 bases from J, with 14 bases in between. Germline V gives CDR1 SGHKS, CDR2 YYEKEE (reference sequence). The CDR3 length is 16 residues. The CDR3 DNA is TGTGCCAGCAGCTTGGGAGGCACCAGCTCCAACTATGGCTACACCTTC. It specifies CASSLGGTSSNYGYTF.

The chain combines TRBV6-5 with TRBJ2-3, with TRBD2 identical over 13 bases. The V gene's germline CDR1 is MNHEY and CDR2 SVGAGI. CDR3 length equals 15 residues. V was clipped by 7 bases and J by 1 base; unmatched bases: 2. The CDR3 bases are TGTGCCAGCAAAGGACTAGCGGGGGGCACAGATACGCAGTATTTT. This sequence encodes CASKGLAGGTDTQYF.

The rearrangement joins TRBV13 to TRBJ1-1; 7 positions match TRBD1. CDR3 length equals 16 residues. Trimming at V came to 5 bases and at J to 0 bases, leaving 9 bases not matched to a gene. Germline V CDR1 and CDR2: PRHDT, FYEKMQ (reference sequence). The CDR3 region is CASSRGTALMNTEAFF. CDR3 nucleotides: TGTGCCAGCAGCCGGGGGACAGCCTTAATGAACACTGAAGCTTTCTTT.

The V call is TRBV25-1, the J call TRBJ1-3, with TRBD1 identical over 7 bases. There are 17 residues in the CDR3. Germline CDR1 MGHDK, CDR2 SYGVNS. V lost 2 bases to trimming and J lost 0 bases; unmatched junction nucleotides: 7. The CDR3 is CASSEGSRQGSGNTIYF. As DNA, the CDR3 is TGTGCCAGCAGTGAAGGATCCCGACAGGGCTCTGGAAACACCATATATTTT.

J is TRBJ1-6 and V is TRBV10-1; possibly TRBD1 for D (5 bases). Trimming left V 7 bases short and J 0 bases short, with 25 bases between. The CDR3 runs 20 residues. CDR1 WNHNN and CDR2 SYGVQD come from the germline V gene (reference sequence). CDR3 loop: CASKKRTGGGKSSYNSPLHF. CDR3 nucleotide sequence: TGCGCCAGCAAGAAGCGGACCGGGGGGGGGAAGAGCTCCTATAATTCACCCCTCCACTTT.

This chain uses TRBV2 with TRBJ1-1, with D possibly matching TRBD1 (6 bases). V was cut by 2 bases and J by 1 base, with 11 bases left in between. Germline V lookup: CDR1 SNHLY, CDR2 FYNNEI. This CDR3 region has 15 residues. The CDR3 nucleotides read TGTGCCAGCAGTGAACCCCAGGGGCCGAACACTGAAGCTTTCTTT. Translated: CASSEPQGPNTEAFF.

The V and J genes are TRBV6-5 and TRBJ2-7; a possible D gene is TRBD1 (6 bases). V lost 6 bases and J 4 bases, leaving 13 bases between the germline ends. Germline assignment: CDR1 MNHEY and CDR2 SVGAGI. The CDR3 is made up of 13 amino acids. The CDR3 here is CASSRYRAYEQYF. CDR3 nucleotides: TGTGCCAGCAGCCGATACAGGGCGTACGAGCAGTACTTC.

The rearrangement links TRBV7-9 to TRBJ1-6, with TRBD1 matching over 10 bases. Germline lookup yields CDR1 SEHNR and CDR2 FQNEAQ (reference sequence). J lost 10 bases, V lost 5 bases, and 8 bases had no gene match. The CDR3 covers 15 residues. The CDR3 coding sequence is TGTGCCAGCAGCCCGACCGGGACAGGGGCATCACCCCTCCACTTT. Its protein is CASSPTGTGASPLHF.

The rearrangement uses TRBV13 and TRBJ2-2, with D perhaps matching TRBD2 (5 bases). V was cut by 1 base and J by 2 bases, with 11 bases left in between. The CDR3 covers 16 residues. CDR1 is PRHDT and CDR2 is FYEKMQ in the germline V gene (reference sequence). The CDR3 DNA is TGTGCCAGCAGCTTAGCACAAGGGAGAAACACCGGGGAGCTGTTTTTT. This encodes CASSLAQGRNTGELFF.

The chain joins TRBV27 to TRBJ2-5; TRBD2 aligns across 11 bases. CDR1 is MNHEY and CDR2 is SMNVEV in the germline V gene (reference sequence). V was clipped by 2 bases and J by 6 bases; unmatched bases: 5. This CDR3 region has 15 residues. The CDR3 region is CASSLLAGGSQTQYF. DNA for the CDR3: TGTGCCAGCAGTTTACTAGCGGGGGGATCGCAGACCCAGTACTTC.

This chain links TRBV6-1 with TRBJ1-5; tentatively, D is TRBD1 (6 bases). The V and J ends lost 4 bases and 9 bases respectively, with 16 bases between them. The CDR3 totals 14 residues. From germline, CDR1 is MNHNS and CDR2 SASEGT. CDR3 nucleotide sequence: TGTGCCAGCAGTGCCCAACAGGGCCGGGGGCCCCAGCATTTT. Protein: CASSAQQGRGPQHF.

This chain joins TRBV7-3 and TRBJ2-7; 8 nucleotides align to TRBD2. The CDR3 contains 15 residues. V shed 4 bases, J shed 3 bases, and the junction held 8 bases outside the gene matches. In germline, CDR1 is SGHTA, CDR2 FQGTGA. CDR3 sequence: CASSCFMRGDYEQYV. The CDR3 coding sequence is TGTGCCAGCAGCTGTTTTATGCGGGGGGACTACGAGCAGTACGTC.

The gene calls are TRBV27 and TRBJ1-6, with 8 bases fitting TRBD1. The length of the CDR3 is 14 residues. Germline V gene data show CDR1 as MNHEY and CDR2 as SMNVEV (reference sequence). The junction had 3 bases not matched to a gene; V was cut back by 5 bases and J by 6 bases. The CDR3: CASSATGVNSPLHF. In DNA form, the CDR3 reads TGTGCCAGCAGTGCGACAGGGGTTAATTCACCCCTCCACTTT.

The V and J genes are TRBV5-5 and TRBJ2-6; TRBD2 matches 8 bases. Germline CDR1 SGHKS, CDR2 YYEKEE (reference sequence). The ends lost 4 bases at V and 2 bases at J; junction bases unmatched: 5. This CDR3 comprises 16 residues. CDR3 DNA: TGTGCCAGCAGCCGGGGGGGGGTGGCTGGGGCCAACGTCCTGACTTTC. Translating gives CASSRGGVAGANVLTF.

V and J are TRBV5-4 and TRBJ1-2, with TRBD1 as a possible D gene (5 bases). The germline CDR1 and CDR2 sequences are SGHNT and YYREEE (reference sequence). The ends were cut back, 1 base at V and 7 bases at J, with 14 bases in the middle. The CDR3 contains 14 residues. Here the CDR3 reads CASSLRQGVGGYTF. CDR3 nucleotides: TGTGCCAGCAGCTTGCGGCAGGGCGTAGGTGGCTACACCTTC.

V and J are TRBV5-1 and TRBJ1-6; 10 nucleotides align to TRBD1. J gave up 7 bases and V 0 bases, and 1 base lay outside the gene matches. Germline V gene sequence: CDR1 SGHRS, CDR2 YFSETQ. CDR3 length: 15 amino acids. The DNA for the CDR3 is TGCGCCAGCAGCTTGGTGGGACAGGGGAATTCACCCCTCCACTTT. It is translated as CASSLVGQGNSPLHF.

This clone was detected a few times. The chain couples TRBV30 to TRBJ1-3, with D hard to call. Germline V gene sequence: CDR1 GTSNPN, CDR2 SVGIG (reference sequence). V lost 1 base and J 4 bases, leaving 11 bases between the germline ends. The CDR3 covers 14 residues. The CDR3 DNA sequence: TGTGCCTGGAGTGCCGATACAGTAGGAAACACCATATATTTT. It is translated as CAWSADTVGNTIYF.

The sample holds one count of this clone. CDR3 in DNA: TGTGCCTGGAGTGTGGGGAGGGCAGTTGAAGCTTTCTTT. This sequence encodes CAWSVGRAVEAFF. The chain links TRBV30 to TRBJ1-1; no clear D gene. V lost 0 bases, J lost 7 bases, and 12 bases lay in between. Germline CDR1 GTSNPN, CDR2 SVGIG (reference sequence). This CDR3 is 13 amino acids long.

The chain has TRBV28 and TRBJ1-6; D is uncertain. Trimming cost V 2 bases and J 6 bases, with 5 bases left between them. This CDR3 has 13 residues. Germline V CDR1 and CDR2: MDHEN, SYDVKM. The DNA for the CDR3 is TGTGCCAGCAGTTTAGTGGCTAATTCACCCCTCCACTTT. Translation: CASSLVANSPLHF.

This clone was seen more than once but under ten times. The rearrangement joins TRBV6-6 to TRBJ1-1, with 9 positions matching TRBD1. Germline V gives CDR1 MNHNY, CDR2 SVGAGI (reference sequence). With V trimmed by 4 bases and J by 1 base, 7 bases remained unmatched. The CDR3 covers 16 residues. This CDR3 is CASSSPGTGSNTEAFF. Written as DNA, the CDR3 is TGTGCCAGCAGTTCCCCCGGGACAGGGTCGAACACTGAAGCTTTCTTT.

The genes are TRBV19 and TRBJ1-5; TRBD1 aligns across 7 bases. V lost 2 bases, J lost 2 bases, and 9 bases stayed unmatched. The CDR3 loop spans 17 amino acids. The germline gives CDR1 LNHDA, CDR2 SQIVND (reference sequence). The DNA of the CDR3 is TGTGCCAGTAGTATAAACGTCGGGGACAGAGGCAATCAGCCCCAGCATTTT. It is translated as CASSINVGDRGNQPQHF.